This T cell receptor (beta chain) was identified during a study of blood T cell repertoires in COVID-19 (dated by TCRdb to the early 2020s). Some background on the complete study: Collaborator samples came from the United States, Italy and Spain and covered acute and convalescent phases of COVID-19. The material from the prospective study consisted of cDNA or gDNA derived from T cells, B-cell-depleted T cells, or PBMCs. Subjects who had been exposed to COVID-19, were actively infected with it, or had recovered from it provided the deeply sampled blood TCRbeta repertoires that made up the dataset. The repertoires were made available in a free public database intended to serve as a resource for research on the immune response to SARS-CoV-2. Samples came from the ongoing ImmuneRACE study (first 160 participants) plus 1,254 subjects from 6 global collaborators. Sample metadata almost always included a de-identified subject ID, COVID-19 status, age in years and sex. Where HLA class I and class II types were available, the types were taken from metadata supplied by the sample provider, not from assay-based typing. Results and caveats for the whole study, not just this receptor: The amount of clinical and demographic metadata varied by source and participant and was provided uncurated.

As to this clone: Its antigen is still unknown. Base qualities are not recorded, but no much larger clone differs from it by a single base.

Collaborating institutions collected whole blood in K2EDTA tubes following their own protocols. For TCRbeta analysis, collaborators shipped samples in one of three forms: frozen whole blood, isolated PBMCs, or DNA extracted from either of those sample types. TCRbeta CDR3 regions were amplified from genomic DNA using the immunoSEQ Assay, a bias-controlled multiplex PCR. In the source study's methods: Within the assay, amplification of reference gene primers was used to estimate how many nucleated cells each sample contained. Sequence reads were collapsed and filtered to measure the absolute abundance of every unique TCRbeta CDR3 rearrangement. For each sample, productive Simpson clonality was calculated by taking the square root of Simpson's diversity index across productive rearrangements. TCRdb provides this immuneACCESS table in a form limited to in-frame rearrangements. Some clones are lacking; in checked studies, under half of them reflect an unresolved V gene, and why the rest are absent is not known. The D gene and trimming were derived from the DNA, and the V and J assignments and clone size from that table. This sample lists more than 95,000 clones; roughly 80% were detected once. Clones ranked in the top ten supply around 25% of the sample.

Here V drops 3 bases and J drops 3 bases, and the junction holds 2 bases not matched to any gene. The germline V gene gives CDR1 as SGHTA and CDR2 as FQGNSA. The CDR3 contains 14 residues, cysteine and phenylalanine counted. Just CDR3 DNA is preserved here, 42 bases in frame from base 1. The sample comprised peripheral blood. The receptor was derived from a human donor in a cohort sampled during active COVID-19. The rearrangement combines TRBV7-2 with TRBJ2-3; TRBD1 fits 8 bases in the junction. The CDR3 has the sequence CASSLDRETDTQYF. The sequence in DNA is TGTGCCAGCAGCTTGGACAGGGAGACAGATACGCAGTATTTT.